The 8 T cell receptor beta chains in this list originate from one sample, sequenced in a study of T-cell reconstitution after alpha-beta-depleted transplantation in children. Unique molecular identifiers were incorporated into the prepared TCRbeta library. TCRdb re-called the PCR reads through MiXCR, storing one row per CDR3 protein. The table includes 500,000 to 750,000 distinct CDR3 sequences, over 20% detected once. The source was PBMCs, collected before TCRalphabeta/CD19-depleted stem cell transplant. These TCRs come from a boy less than two years old with Wiskott-Aldrich syndrome, due to receive a stem cell transplant.

The chain has TRBV4-1 and TRBJ2-5; TRBD2 is a possible D gene (6 bases). V lost 5 bases and J lost 0, with 13 bases in between. CDR1 is MGHRA, CDR2 YSYEKL, per germline. There are 15 residues in the CDR3. CDR3 amino acids: CASSVSGVHQETQYF. CDR3 sequence (DNA): TGCGCCAGCAGCGTTAGCGGAGTCCACCAAGAGACCCAGTACTTC.

The CDR3 nucleotides read TGTGCCGTGGCTACGGGGGTTGTAAACATTCAGTACTTC. It encodes CAVATGVVNIQYF. The rearrangement joins TRBV12-3 or TRBV12-4 to TRBJ2-4, with D tentatively TRBD2 (6 bases). The CDR3 totals 13 residues. Deletions cut 11 bases from V and 6 bases from J, with 17 bases between.

In its sample, this clonotype was seen a few times. This chain uses TRBV9 with TRBJ2-3; D remains unclear. The V end lost 4 bases, the J end lost 1 base, and 13 bases lay between the germline ends. This CDR3 has 15 residues. In germline, CDR1 is SGDLS, CDR2 YYNGEE. The CDR3 reads CASSPSPQGTDTQYF. The CDR3, as DNA: TGTGCCAGCAGCCCCTCCCCGCAGGGCACAGATACGCAGTATTTT.

This clonotype has only a few counts. The rearrangement links TRBV7-8 to TRBJ1-1; possible D gene TRBD1, 6 bases. CDR1 and CDR2 from the germline V gene are SGHVS and FQNEAQ. V was shortened by 1 base and J by 4 bases, with 13 bases between the two germline ends. The CDR3 has 15 amino acids. The DNA for the CDR3 is TGTGCCAGCAGCTTAGTTACAGGGAGAAGCACTGAAGCTTTCTTT. Protein product: CASSLVTGRSTEAFF.

This chain links TRBV27 with TRBJ2-7; D unresolved. The CDR3 extends over 13 amino acids. V lost 3 bases, J lost 3 bases, and 9 bases lay in between. From germline, CDR1 is MNHEY and CDR2 SMNVEV (reference sequence). The CDR3 here is CASSFQTFYEQYF. CDR3 DNA sequence: TGTGCCAGCAGTTTCCAGACGTTCTACGAGCAGTACTTC.

The gene calls are TRBV20-1 and TRBJ2-3; weak D call: TRBD2 (6 bases). The V gene's germline CDR1 is DFQATT and CDR2 SNEGSKA (reference sequence). The CDR3 consists of 13 residues. Trimming pared 1 base from V and 4 bases from J, leaving 9 bases between. The CDR3 DNA is TGCAGTGCTAGAGCGGCTAGCGCAGATACGCAGTATTTT. Amino acids: CSARAASADTQYF.

This clonotype was counted only a few times. The chain employs TRBV27 and TRBJ2-4; D remains unclear. With 0 bases removed from V and 5 bases from J, the gap between germline ends came to 8 bases. CDR3 length equals 14 residues. Germline CDR1 reads MNHEY; CDR2 reads SMNVEV (reference sequence). The CDR3 loop is CASSLSFGENIQYF. Written as DNA, the CDR3 is TGTGCCAGCAGTTTATCCTTTGGGGAAAACATTCAGTACTTC.

This chain connects TRBV5-1 to TRBJ2-3; D unresolved. The germline V gene has CDR1 SGHRS and CDR2 YFSETQ. The CDR3 covers 14 residues. With 2 bases removed from V and 8 bases from J, the gap between germline ends came to 15 bases. As DNA, the CDR3 is TGCGCCAGCAGCTTAAGTAATACGCTGGGTACGCAGTATTTT. Its translation is CASSLSNTLGTQYF.